This T cell receptor (beta chain) stems from a study of blood T cells in healthy people across ages. This CDR3 region has 12 residues. CDR1 and CDR2 (germline): GTSNPN, SVGIG (reference sequence). The use of a sample-barcoded 5' primer and a J-beta primer mix characterized a second PCR of about 7 to 12 cycles. Tagging of each cDNA molecule was performed by a template-switch adaptor with 12 random nucleotides. Via MiXCR, TCRdb re-called the 5' RACE reads, giving one row per CDR3 protein. This sample has around 1.5 million distinct CDR3 sequences, with approximately 59% found just once. The study recruited healthy Caucasian donors from Russia who were aged about 6 to 95. Researchers collected 9.5 to 10 milliliters of peripheral blood from every single donor. Extracted total RNA amounted to at least 5.5 micrograms for each sample. About this clonotype: A much larger clone differs by one base, so this may be a read error.

This rearrangement joins TRBV30 to TRBJ1-2; no reliable D call. This clonotype was obtained from a man aged 18-30 years in good health. What was sequenced was blood. The CDR3 nucleotides are TGTGTCTGGAGTGTACTAGGAGATGGCTACACCTTC. Its translation: CVWSVLGDGYTF.